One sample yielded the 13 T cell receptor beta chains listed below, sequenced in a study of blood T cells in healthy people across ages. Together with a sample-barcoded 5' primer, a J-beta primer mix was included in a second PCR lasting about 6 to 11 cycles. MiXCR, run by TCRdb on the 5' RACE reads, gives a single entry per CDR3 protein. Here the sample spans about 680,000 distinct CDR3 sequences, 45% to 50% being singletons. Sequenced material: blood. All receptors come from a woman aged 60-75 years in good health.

This chain's CDR3 is CASSWYRDPIETQFF. The CDR3 coding sequence is TGTGCCAGCAGCTGGTACCGGGACCCCATAGAGACCCAGTTCTTC. This chain uses TRBV5-5 with TRBJ2-1; the D call may be TRBD1 or TRBD2 (5 bases each). V lost 3 bases and J 13 bases, leaving 23 bases between the germline ends. This CDR3 is 15 amino acids long. Germline loops: CDR1 SGHKS, CDR2 YYEKEE (reference sequence). The variable domain in full, completed from reference TRBV5-5 and TRBJ2-1, reads DAGVTQSPTHLIKTRGQQVTLRCSPISGHKSVSWYQQVLGQGPQFIFQYYEKEERGRGNFPDRFSARQFPNYSSELNVNALLLGDSALYLCASSWYRDPIETQFFGPGTRLTVL.

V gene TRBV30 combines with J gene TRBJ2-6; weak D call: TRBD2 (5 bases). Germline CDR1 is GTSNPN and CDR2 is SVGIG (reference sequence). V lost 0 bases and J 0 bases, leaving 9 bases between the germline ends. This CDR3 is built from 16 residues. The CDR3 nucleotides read TGTGCCTGGAGTGTATTGGGAGCCTCTGGGGCCAACGTCCTGACTTTC. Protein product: CAWSVLGASGANVLTF.

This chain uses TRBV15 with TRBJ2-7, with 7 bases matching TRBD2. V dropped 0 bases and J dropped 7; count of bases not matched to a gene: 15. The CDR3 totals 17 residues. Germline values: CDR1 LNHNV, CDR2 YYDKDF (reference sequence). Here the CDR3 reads CATSRDVGEGKRNEQYF. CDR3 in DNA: TGTGCCACCAGCAGAGATGTCGGGGAGGGCAAGAGGAATGAGCAGTACTTC.

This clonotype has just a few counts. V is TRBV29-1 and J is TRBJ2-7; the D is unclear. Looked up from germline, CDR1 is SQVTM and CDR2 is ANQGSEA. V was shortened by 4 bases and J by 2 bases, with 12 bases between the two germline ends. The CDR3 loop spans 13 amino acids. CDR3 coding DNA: TGCAGCGTTGTATCCCGTTCGGCCTACGAGCAGTACTTC. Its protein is CSVVSRSAYEQYF.

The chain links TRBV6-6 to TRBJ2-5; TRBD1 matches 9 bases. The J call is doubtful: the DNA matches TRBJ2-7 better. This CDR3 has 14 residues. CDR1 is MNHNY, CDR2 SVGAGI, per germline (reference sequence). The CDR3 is CASSTDRGGYEQYF. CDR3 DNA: TGTGCCAGCAGTACTGACAGGGGGGGATACGAGCAGTACTTC.

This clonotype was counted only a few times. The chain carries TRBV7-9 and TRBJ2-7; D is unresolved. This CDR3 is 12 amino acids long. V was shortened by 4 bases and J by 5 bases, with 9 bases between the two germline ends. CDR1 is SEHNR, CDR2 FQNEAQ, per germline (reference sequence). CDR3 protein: CASSYTVDEQYF. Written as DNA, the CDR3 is TGTGCCAGCAGCTATACAGTCGACGAGCAGTACTTC.

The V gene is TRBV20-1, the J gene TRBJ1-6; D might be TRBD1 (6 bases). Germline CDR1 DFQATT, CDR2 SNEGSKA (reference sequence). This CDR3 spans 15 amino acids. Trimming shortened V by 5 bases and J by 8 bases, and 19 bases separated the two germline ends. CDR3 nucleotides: TGCAGTGCTCCCGAGAATTACAGGGATTATTCACCCCTCCACTTT. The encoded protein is CSAPENYRDYSPLHF.

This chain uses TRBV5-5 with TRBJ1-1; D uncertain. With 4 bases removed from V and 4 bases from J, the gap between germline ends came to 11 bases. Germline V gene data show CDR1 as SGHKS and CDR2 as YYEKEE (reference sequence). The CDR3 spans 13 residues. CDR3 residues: CASSPSVVTEAFF. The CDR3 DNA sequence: TGTGCCAGCAGCCCGAGCGTGGTCACTGAAGCTTTCTTT. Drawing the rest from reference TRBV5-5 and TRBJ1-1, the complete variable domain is DAGVTQSPTHLIKTRGQQVTLRCSPISGHKSVSWYQQVLGQGPQFIFQYYEKEERGRGNFPDRFSARQFPNYSSELNVNALLLGDSALYLCASSPSVVTEAFFGQGTRLTVV.

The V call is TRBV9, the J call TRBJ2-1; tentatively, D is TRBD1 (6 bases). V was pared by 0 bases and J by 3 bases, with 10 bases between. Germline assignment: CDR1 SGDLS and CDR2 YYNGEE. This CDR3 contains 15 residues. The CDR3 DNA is TGTGCCAGCAGCGTAGAGCAGGGGTACTACAATGAGCAGTTCTTC. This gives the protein CASSVEQGYYNEQFF.

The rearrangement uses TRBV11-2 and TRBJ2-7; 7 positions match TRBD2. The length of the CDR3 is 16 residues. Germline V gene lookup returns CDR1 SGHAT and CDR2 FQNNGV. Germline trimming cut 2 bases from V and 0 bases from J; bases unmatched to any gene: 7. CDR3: CASSLRGVPPSYEQYF. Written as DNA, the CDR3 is TGTGCCAGCAGCTTACGGGGGGTGCCTCCCTCCTACGAGCAGTACTTC.

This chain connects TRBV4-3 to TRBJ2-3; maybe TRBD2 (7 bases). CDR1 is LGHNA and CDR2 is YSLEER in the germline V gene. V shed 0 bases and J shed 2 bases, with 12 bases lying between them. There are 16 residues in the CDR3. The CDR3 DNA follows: TGCGCCAGCAGCCAAGAATGGGGGGGGCTCACAGATACGCAGTATTTT. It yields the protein CASSQEWGGLTDTQYF.

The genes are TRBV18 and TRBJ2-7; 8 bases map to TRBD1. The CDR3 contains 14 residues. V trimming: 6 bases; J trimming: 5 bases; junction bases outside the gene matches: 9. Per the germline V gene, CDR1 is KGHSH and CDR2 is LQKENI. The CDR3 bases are TGTGCCAGCTCGGCGGGGACAGGTCCCAACGAGCAGTACTTC. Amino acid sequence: CASSAGTGPNEQYF.

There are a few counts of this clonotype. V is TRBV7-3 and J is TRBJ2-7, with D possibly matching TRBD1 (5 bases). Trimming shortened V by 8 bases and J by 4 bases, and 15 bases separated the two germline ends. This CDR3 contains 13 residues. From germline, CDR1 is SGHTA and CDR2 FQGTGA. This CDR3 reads CASEAGQFYEQYF. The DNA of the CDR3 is TGTGCCAGCGAGGCAGGGCAGTTTTACGAGCAGTACTTC.